A single sample gave rise to the 15 T cell receptor beta chains below, sequenced in a study of high-grade serous ovarian cancer treatment subgroups. Only in-frame clones appear in the TCRdb table, and some are missing; sequencing was by immunoSEQ multiplex PCR. This table has 18,000 or so clones, roughly 75% appearing once. Tumor samples were obtained before definitive surgery or chemotherapy. Sequenced: tumor tissue. Receptor source: a human donor with high-grade serous ovarian cancer.

The V and J genes are TRBV7-2 and TRBJ1-2, with 8 bases that match TRBD1. Germline V gene sequence: CDR1 SGHTA, CDR2 FQGNSA. CDR3 length: 13 residues. The V segment lost 4 bases and the J segment 8 bases; nucleotides outside the gene matches: 6. CDR3 coding DNA: TGTGCCAGCAGCTCAACAGGGGGTGGGGGCTACACCTTC. Amino acid sequence: CASSSTGGGGYTF. The variable domain in full, completed from reference TRBV7-2 and TRBJ1-2, reads GAGVSQSPSNKVTEKGKDVELRCDPISGHTALYWYRQSLGQGLEFLIYFQGNSAPDKSGLPSDRFSAERTGGSVSTLTIQRTQQEDSAVYLCASSSTGGGGYTFGSGTRLTVV.

The rearrangement joins TRBV15 to TRBJ2-3; D is unclear. The V and J ends lost 0 bases and 6 bases respectively, with 10 bases between them. The CDR3 is 14 amino acids. Germline V lookup: CDR1 LNHNV, CDR2 YYDKDF (reference sequence). For the CDR3, the DNA is TGTGCCACCAGCAGAGAGTTAATAGGGGATACGCAGTATTTT. It codes for CATSRELIGDTQYF.

The gene calls are TRBV5-1 and TRBJ1-3; a weak D match, TRBD1 (5 bases). The CDR3 totals 17 residues. V lost 0 bases and J lost 0, with 13 bases in between. The germline V gene encodes CDR1 SGHRS and CDR2 YFSETQ. CDR3 amino acids: CASSLGDGPNSGNTIYF. DNA of the CDR3: TGCGCCAGCAGCTTGGGGGACGGACCGAACTCTGGAAACACCATATATTTT.

The V and J genes are TRBV5-4 and TRBJ2-2; 9 nucleotides align to TRBD2. CDR1 and CDR2 (germline): SGHNT, YYREEE (reference sequence). Germline trimming cut 0 bases from V and 6 bases from J; bases unmatched to any gene: 6. The CDR3 consists of 16 residues. DNA of the CDR3: TGTGCCAGCAGCTTGGGCGGGACTAGCACGGCCGGGGAGCTGTTTTTT. Its protein is CASSLGGTSTAGELFF.

The chain recombines TRBV27 with TRBJ2-3; 15 bases map to TRBD2. CDR1 and CDR2 from the germline V gene are MNHEY and SMNVEV (reference sequence). The CDR3 runs 18 residues. Germline trimming cut 5 bases from V and 2 bases from J; bases unmatched to any gene: 8. In DNA form, the CDR3 reads TGTGCCAGCAGTCAGGGACTAGCGGGAGGCCGCACCACAGATACGCAGTATTTT. Its protein product is CASSQGLAGGRTTDTQYF.

The chain employs TRBV28 and TRBJ2-5, with unresolved D. The V gene's germline CDR1 is MDHEN and CDR2 SYDVKM. The CDR3 extends over 13 amino acids. V lost 7 bases to trimming and J lost 5 bases, with 14 bases between them. The CDR3 DNA is TGTGCCAGCACTTCGACGTCGGAGGAGACCCAGTACTTC. It specifies CASTSTSEETQYF.

V and J are TRBV2 and TRBJ2-4, with a tentative D call TRBD1 (5 bases). The CDR3 consists of 14 residues. Trimming removed 10 bases at V and 6 bases at J, with 19 bases between. Germline CDR1 is SNHLY and CDR2 is FYNNEI. CDR3 amino acids: CATLPGYFGNIQYF. The CDR3 coding sequence is TGTGCCACTTTACCAGGGTATTTTGGAAACATTCAGTACTTC.

The V gene is TRBV30, the J gene TRBJ1-2; D might be TRBD1 (5 bases). The CDR3 covers 12 residues. Germline V gene data show CDR1 as GTSNPN and CDR2 as SVGIG (reference sequence). Trimming shortened V by 6 bases and J by 6 bases, and 14 bases separated the two germline ends. CDR3 bases: TGTGCCTGTCACACCCAGGGTAATGGCTACACCTTC. Its translation is CACHTQGNGYTF. Full variable domain (remainder filled in from reference TRBV30 and TRBJ1-2): SQTIHQWPATLVQPVGSPLSLECTVEGTSNPNLYWYRQAAGRGLQLLFYSVGIGQISSEVPQNLSASRPQDRQFILSSKKLLLSDSGFYLCACHTQGNGYTFGSGTRLTVV.

The genes are TRBV5-6 and TRBJ2-1; D is unclear. CDR3 length equals 12 residues. The V and J ends lost 2 bases and 10 bases respectively, with 10 bases between them. CDR1 and CDR2 (germline): SGHDT, YYEEEE. The CDR3 protein is CASSLGTGEQFF. In DNA form, the CDR3 reads TGTGCCAGCAGCTTAGGAACCGGGGAGCAGTTCTTC.

The V call is TRBV27, the J call TRBJ2-5, with D uncertain. The V end was cut by 6 bases, the J end by 2 bases, with 16 bases between. CDR1 is MNHEY and CDR2 is SMNVEV in the germline V gene (reference sequence). The length of the CDR3 is 15 residues. The CDR3 spells CASSYIDAPQETQYF. DNA of the CDR3: TGTGCCAGCAGCTACATAGACGCTCCTCAAGAGACCCAGTACTTC.

This chain's CDR3 is CASSPAAGGGTGELFF. The CDR3 nucleotides are TGTGCCAGCAGTCCCGCGGCGGGAGGGGGCACCGGGGAGCTGTTTTTT. J is TRBJ2-2 and V is TRBV28, with 9 bases fitting TRBD2. The V gene's germline CDR1 is MDHEN and CDR2 SYDVKM. Trimming at V came to 5 bases and at J to 4 bases, leaving 8 bases not matched to a gene. The CDR3 contains 16 residues.

V usage is TRBV4-2 and J usage is TRBJ1-5; D may be TRBD1 (5 bases). Trimming took 0 bases from V and 8 from J, leaving 8 bases between them. CDR3 length: 13 residues. CDR1 and CDR2 (germline): LGHNA, YNFKEQ. The CDR3 DNA sequence: TGTGCCAGCAGCCAAGATGGGGCGAAGCCCCAGCATTTT. Its translation: CASSQDGAKPQHF.

This chain uses TRBV5-4 with TRBJ2-7, with D perhaps TRBD1 (5 bases). From germline, CDR1 is SGHNT and CDR2 YYREEE (reference sequence). V was clipped by 0 bases and J by 3 bases, with 7 bases between them. This CDR3 has 13 residues. CDR3: CASSLGTGYEQYF. CDR3 nucleotide sequence: TGTGCCAGCAGCTTGGGAACAGGCTACGAGCAGTACTTC. Full variable domain (outside the CDR3, taken from reference TRBV5-4 and TRBJ2-7): ETGVTQSPTHLIKTRGQQVTLRCSSQSGHNTVSWYQQALGQGPQFIFQYYREEENGRGNFPPRFSGLQFPNYSSELNVNALELDDSALYLCASSLGTGYEQYFGPGTRLTVT.

The chain carries TRBV7-6 and TRBJ2-1, with TRBD2 matching over 12 bases. The CDR3 has 18 residues. J was trimmed by 3 bases and V by 5 bases; bases with no gene match: 11. Germline V gene data show CDR1 as SGHVS and CDR2 as FNYEAQ. Here the CDR3 reads CASSPGVASGRGYNEQFF. The DNA for the CDR3 is TGTGCCAGCAGCCCCGGGGTGGCTAGCGGGAGGGGCTACAATGAGCAGTTCTTC.

The chain combines TRBV7-2 with TRBJ2-1; D is perhaps TRBD1 (5 bases). The CDR3 runs 14 residues. Germline V gives CDR1 SGHTA, CDR2 FQGNSA. V dropped 4 bases and J dropped 4 bases, with 11 bases sitting between them. The CDR3 is CASSWGRSYNEQFF. In DNA form, the CDR3 reads TGTGCCAGCAGCTGGGGCCGTAGTTACAATGAGCAGTTCTTC.